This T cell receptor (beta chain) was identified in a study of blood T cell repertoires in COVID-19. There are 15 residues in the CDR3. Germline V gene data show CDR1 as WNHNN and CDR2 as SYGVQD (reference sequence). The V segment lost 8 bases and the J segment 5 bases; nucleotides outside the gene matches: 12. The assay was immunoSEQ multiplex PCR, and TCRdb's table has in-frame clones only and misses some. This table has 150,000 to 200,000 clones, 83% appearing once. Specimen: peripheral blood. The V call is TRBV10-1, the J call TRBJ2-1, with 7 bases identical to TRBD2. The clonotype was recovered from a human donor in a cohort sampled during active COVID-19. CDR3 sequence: CASSTERGMDNEQFF. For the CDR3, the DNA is TGCGCCAGCTCTACCGAGCGGGGTATGGACAATGAGCAGTTCTTC.